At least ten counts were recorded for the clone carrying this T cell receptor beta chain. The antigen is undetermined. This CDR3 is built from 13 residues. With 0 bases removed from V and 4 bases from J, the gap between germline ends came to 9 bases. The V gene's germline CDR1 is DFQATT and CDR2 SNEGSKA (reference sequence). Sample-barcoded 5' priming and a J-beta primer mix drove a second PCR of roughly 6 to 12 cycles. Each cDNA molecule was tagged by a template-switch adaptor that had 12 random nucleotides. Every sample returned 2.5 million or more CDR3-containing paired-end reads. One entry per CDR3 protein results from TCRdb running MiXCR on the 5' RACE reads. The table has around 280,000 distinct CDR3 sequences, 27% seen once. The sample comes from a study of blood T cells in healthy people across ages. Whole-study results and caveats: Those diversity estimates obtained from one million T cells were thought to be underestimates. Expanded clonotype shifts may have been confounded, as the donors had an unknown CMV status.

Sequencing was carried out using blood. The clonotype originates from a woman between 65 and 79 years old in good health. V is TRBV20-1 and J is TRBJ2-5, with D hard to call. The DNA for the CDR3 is TGCAGTGCTAGAGATTCAGTCAGAGAGACCCAGTACTTC. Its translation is CSARDSVRETQYF.